Presented here are 20 T cell receptor beta chains from one specimen sequenced in a study of CD8 T cells in Susac syndrome. Random-hexamer reverse transcription was applied to roughly 0.5 to 1 ug RNA. MiXCR was run by TCRdb on the immunoSEQ multiplex PCR reads, yielding one entry per CDR3 protein. Altogether about 180,000 distinct CDR3 sequences are present, roughly 94% being singletons, with the ten largest covering about 0.1%. Sample: CD4+ T cells from PBMCs. The receptors shown here come from a human donor with Susac syndrome.

The V call is TRBV5-6, the J call TRBJ2-6; D assignment may be TRBD1 or TRBD2 (5 bases each). Per the germline V gene, CDR1 is SGHDT and CDR2 is YYEEEE. This CDR3 comprises 18 residues. The V gene lost 4 bases and the J gene lost 3 bases, with 20 bases spanning the gap. CDR3 sequence: CASSPVGQGAGGANVLTF. The CDR3 nucleotides are TGTGCCAGCAGCCCCGTCGGCCAGGGAGCTGGTGGGGCCAACGTCCTGACTTTC.

This chain joins TRBV30 and TRBJ1-3; D is uncertain. The V and J ends lost 0 bases and 3 bases respectively, with 15 bases between them. Germline CDR1 reads GTSNPN; CDR2 reads SVGIG (reference sequence). The CDR3 is 16 amino acids. The chain's CDR3 is CAWSVGLQNRGNTIYF. The DNA of the CDR3 is TGTGCCTGGAGTGTAGGTTTACAGAACCGTGGAAACACCATATATTTT.

V usage is TRBV7-2 and J usage is TRBJ2-7, with D possibly being TRBD2 (6 bases). Germline values: CDR1 SGHTA, CDR2 FQGNSA. Trimming cost V 3 bases and J 3 bases, with 9 bases left between them. The CDR3 is made up of 13 amino acids. CDR3 region: CASSLMTSYEQYF. The CDR3 bases are TGTGCCAGCAGCTTGATGACTAGCTACGAGCAGTACTTC.

V and J are TRBV6-5 and TRBJ1-5; 7 bases line up with TRBD1. The CDR3 runs 16 residues. In germline, CDR1 is MNHEY, CDR2 SVGAGI. Unmatched junction bases numbered 11, after V lost 2 bases and J lost 7 bases. CDR3 region: CASSYSRTGGLQPQHF. CDR3 bases: TGTGCCAGCAGTTACAGCAGGACAGGCGGATTACAGCCCCAGCATTTT.

This chain uses TRBV3-1 with TRBJ2-1; no definite D call. CDR1 is LGHDT and CDR2 is YNNKEL in the germline V gene (reference sequence). The CDR3 runs to 12 residues. V lost 0 bases and J 10 bases, leaving 7 bases between the germline ends. In DNA form, the CDR3 reads TGTGCCAGCAGCCAAGATTCCGTGGAGCAGTTCTTC. It specifies CASSQDSVEQFF.

The V gene is TRBV5-1, the J gene TRBJ1-1, with 10 nucleotides matching TRBD1. This CDR3 contains 13 residues. Losses at the gene ends were 5 bases for V and 7 bases for J; bases not matched to a gene: 5. Per germline, CDR1 SGHRS and CDR2 YFSETQ. The CDR3 here is CASRGQGINEAFF. The DNA of the CDR3 is TGCGCCAGCAGGGGACAGGGGATTAATGAAGCTTTCTTT.

The chain uses TRBV28 and TRBJ1-2; D unclear. Germline V gene sequence: CDR1 MDHEN, CDR2 SYDVKM. With 2 bases removed from V and 4 bases from J, the gap between germline ends came to 14 bases. The CDR3 contains 15 residues. This chain's CDR3 is CASSLTDGLIYGYTF. CDR3 sequence (DNA): TGTGCCAGCAGTTTAACGGATGGACTGATCTATGGCTACACCTTC.

The chain combines TRBV3-1 with TRBJ2-1; 8 nucleotides line up with TRBD2. The V and J ends lost 1 base and 7 bases, in that order; junction bases with no gene match: 6. Germline V CDR1 and CDR2: LGHDT, YNNKEL (reference sequence). There are 15 residues in the CDR3. The DNA for the CDR3 is TGTGCCAGCAGCCAAGCGGGGGGGAGGTGGAATGAGCAGTTCTTC. It encodes CASSQAGGRWNEQFF.

The J gene is TRBJ1-6, the V gene TRBV3-1; maybe TRBD1 (5 bases). The CDR3 is 14 residues long. Germline V gene sequence: CDR1 LGHDT, CDR2 YNNKEL (reference sequence). V was cut by 1 base and J by 8 bases, with 9 bases left in between. The CDR3 reads CASSQGGGDSPLHF. The CDR3 bases are TGTGCCAGCAGCCAAGGCGGGGGGGATTCACCCCTCCACTTT. The full variable domain, with the rest looked up from reference TRBV3-1 and TRBJ1-6, is DTAVSQTPKYLVTQMGNDKSIKCEQNLGHDTMYWYKQDSKKFLKIMFSYNNKELIINETVPNRFSPKSPDKAHLNLHINSLELGDSAVYFCASSQGGGDSPLHFGNGTRLTVT.

Note on this clonotype: At one end, the junction sequence differs from germline, possibly due to a read error. The chain uses TRBV20-1 and TRBJ2-3; D is possibly TRBD1 or TRBD2 (5 bases each). CDR3 length: 15 amino acids. Per germline, CDR1 DFQATT and CDR2 SNEGSKA (reference sequence). The CDR3 DNA reads as TGCAGTGCCAGAGTCGGGGCCCTTTACACAGATACGCAGTATTTT. This sequence encodes CSARVGALYTDTQYF.

There are a few counts of this clonotype. CDR3 DNA: TGTGCCAGCAGTTTACAGGGGGCGGATGGCTACACCTTC. Translated, it gives CASSLQGADGYTF. V gene TRBV28 combines with J gene TRBJ1-2; 8 positions agree with TRBD1. The CDR3 sequence is 13 residues long. The junction had 2 bases not matched to a gene; V was cut back by 2 bases and J by 6 bases. From germline, CDR1 is MDHEN and CDR2 SYDVKM.

This sequence joins TRBV6-5 and TRBJ1-2; 7 bases map to TRBD1. The CDR3 runs 15 residues. With V trimmed by 5 bases and J by 0 bases, 6 bases remained unmatched. CDR1 and CDR2 (germline): MNHEY, SVGAGI. The CDR3 DNA sequence: TGTGCCAGCAGTGTCTTGGGACAGCCTAACTATGGCTACACCTTC. Protein product: CASSVLGQPNYGYTF.

The V call is TRBV2, the J call TRBJ1-2; D is uncertain. Germline V gene data show CDR1 as SNHLY and CDR2 as FYNNEI. This CDR3 spans 12 amino acids. V lost 3 bases and J 0 bases, leaving 2 bases between the germline ends. The CDR3 spells CASSEANYGYTF. CDR3 nucleotides: TGTGCCAGCAGTGAGGCTAACTATGGCTACACCTTC.

The count of this clonotype is one. The rearrangement joins TRBV10-3 to TRBJ1-2; D is ambiguous. The germline gives CDR1 ENHRY, CDR2 SYGVKD. This CDR3 spans 16 amino acids. V lost 2 bases, J lost 6 bases, and 19 bases lay in between. In nucleotides, the CDR3 is TGTGCCATCAGTGAGGCGTCAGCCCCCCCGGGGAATGGCTACACCTTC. Its protein is CAISEASAPPGNGYTF.

This clonotype was counted a single time. The rearrangement links TRBV18 to TRBJ1-4; no clear D. V shed 4 bases and J shed 5 bases, with 11 bases lying between them. Per the germline V gene, CDR1 is KGHSH and CDR2 is LQKENI. The CDR3 has 14 amino acids. This chain's CDR3 is CASSLTDGNEKLFF. CDR3 in DNA: TGTGCCAGCTCACTTACCGACGGCAATGAAAAACTGTTTTTT.

V usage is TRBV20-1 and J usage is TRBJ2-3; 7 nucleotides align to TRBD2. The trim removed 6 bases at V and 2 bases at J, leaving 8 bases unmatched. The germline V gene encodes CDR1 DFQATT and CDR2 SNEGSKA (reference sequence). The CDR3 loop spans 14 amino acids. CDR3 amino acids: CSAPRGVVTDTQYF. The CDR3 coding sequence is TGCAGTGCCCCTCGGGGGGTGGTCACAGATACGCAGTATTTT.

V and J are TRBV21-1 and TRBJ2-6. TRBV21-1 is a known pseudogene. The CDR3 sequence is 16 residues long. The CDR3 spells CASSKGEDGEANVLTF. The CDR3 region has the DNA TGTGCCAGCAGCAAAGGAGAGGACGGTGAGGCCAACGTCCTGACTTTC.

The V and J genes are TRBV18 and TRBJ1-4; 10 positions match TRBD1. CDR1 and CDR2 (germline): KGHSH, LQKENI. V dropped 5 bases and J dropped 10; count of bases not matched to a gene: 7. This CDR3 is 14 amino acids long. Written as DNA, the CDR3 is TGTGCCAGCTCAGTTGGACAGGGGGATGGAAAACTGTTTTTT. It specifies CASSVGQGDGKLFF.

The genes are TRBV4-2 and TRBJ2-1; D is undetermined. CDR1 is LGHNA and CDR2 is YNFKEQ in the germline V gene. Trimming took off 2 bases at V and 8 bases at J, with 10 bases between the two ends. The CDR3 spans 13 residues. The CDR3 DNA follows: TGTGCCAGCAGCCAAAGAAGGTTAGATGAGCAGTTCTTC. Translated: CASSQRRLDEQFF.

The chain joins TRBV12-3 or TRBV12-4 to TRBJ2-4; the D gene is possibly TRBD2 (6 bases). Trimming cost V 4 bases and J 1 base, with 17 bases left between them. The CDR3 runs to 17 residues. The DNA of the CDR3 is TGTGCCAGCAGTTCCTCCCGGGGAGGCCGGGCCAAAAACATTCAGTACTTC. Translating gives CASSSSRGGRAKNIQYF.